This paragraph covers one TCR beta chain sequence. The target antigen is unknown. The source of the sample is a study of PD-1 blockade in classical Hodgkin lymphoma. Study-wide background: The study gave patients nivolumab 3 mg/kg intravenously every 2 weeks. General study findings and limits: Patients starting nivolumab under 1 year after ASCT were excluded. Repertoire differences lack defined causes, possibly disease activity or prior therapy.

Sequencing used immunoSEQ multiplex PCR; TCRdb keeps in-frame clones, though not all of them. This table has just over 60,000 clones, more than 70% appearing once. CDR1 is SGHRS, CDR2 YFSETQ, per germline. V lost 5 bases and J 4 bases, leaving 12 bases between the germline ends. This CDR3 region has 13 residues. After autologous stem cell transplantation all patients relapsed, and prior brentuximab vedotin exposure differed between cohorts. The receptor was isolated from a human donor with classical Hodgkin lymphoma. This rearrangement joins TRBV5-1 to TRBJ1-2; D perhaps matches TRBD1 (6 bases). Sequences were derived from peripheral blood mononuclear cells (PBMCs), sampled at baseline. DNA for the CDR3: TGCGCCAGCAGTCCCGACAGGCCCTATGGCTACACCTTC. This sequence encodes CASSPDRPYGYTF.